The present entry profiles one T cell receptor (beta chain) with its context. The data derive from a study of blood T cell repertoires in COVID-19. At the level of the study: The analysed material was cDNA or gDNA that came from T cells, B-cell-depleted T cells, or PBMCs.

How the authors handled the data: Nucleated cell number was recorded as an estimate derived from reference gene primer amplification. The data were produced by immunoSEQ multiplex PCR, yet TCRdb's version contains in-frame clones alone and is incomplete. V and J calls and clone size come straight from that table; D and trimming were deduced from the DNA. The repertoire has 200,000 to 250,000 clones, around four fifths of them found once; the top ten carry 4.7%. Germline loops: CDR1 LNHDA, CDR2 SQIVND (reference sequence). V dropped 4 bases and J dropped 0 bases, with 25 bases sitting between them. The CDR3 has 20 amino acids.

Material for sequencing was peripheral blood. V gene TRBV19 combines with J gene TRBJ1-5; maybe TRBD1 (5 bases). This receptor was obtained from a woman in her seventies with acute or convalescent COVID-19. CDR3 region: CASSTPPGGQPLYSNQPQHF. DNA for the CDR3: TGTGCCAGTAGTACCCCCCCTGGTGGACAACCCCTCTATAGCAATCAGCCCCAGCATTTT.